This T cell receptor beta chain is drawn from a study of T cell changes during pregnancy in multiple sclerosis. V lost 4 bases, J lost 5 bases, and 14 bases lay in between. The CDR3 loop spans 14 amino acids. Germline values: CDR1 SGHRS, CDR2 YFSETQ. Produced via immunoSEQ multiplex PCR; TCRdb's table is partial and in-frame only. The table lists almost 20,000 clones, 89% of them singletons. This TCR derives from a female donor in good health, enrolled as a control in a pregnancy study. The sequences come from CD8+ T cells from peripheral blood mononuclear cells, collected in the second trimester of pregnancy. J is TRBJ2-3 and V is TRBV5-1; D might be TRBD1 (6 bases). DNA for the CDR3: TGCGCCAGCAGCGGGGGCTACTTTGGAGATACGCAGTATTTT. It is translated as CASSGGYFGDTQYF.